Each of the 9 T cell receptor beta chains below was sequenced from the same sample in a study of identical twins. TCRdb reprocessed the 5' RACE reads with MiXCR, giving one entry per CDR3 protein. The sample consists of around 1.7 million distinct CDR3 sequences, less than 40% of them appearing once. Specimen: cord blood. The receptors originated from a newborn girl in good health.

This sequence joins TRBV2 and TRBJ1-5; no firm D call. V lost 5 bases and J 1 base, leaving 9 bases between the germline ends. The CDR3 extends over 14 amino acids. Germline V gene lookup returns CDR1 SNHLY and CDR2 FYNNEI. The CDR3 is CASSQLGSNQPQHF. In DNA, the CDR3 is TGTGCCAGCAGTCAACTAGGCAGCAATCAGCCCCAGCATTTT.

The chain has TRBV24-1 and TRBJ2-5; tentative D call: TRBD2 (5 bases). TRBJ2-7 explains the end of the DNA better; the J call may be wrong. The CDR3 consists of 13 residues. The germline CDR1 and CDR2 sequences are KGHDR and SFDVKD. Written as DNA, the CDR3 is TGTGCCACCAGTGATCCCGCGGGCTACGAGCAGTACTTC. Protein sequence: CATSDPAGYEQYF.

The table lists this clonotype with many counts. The chain joins TRBV6-2 or TRBV6-3 to TRBJ2-3; D unresolved. Trimming stripped 7 bases from V and 6 bases from J, with 8 bases between. The CDR3 is 11 residues long. The germline gives CDR1 MNHEY, CDR2 SVGEGT. The CDR3 DNA sequence: TGTGCCAGCACCCACCGGGATACGCAGTATTTT. Encoded protein: CASTHRDTQYF.

As concerns this clonotype: The junction departs from the called germline gene at one end, perhaps through a read error. The genes are TRBV4-1 and TRBJ2-1; TRBD2 might be the D (6 bases). The CDR3 is made up of 16 amino acids. Germline-derived CDR1 and CDR2 are MGHRA and YSYEKL. CDR3 nucleotides: TGCGCCAGCAGCGACCCCCGGGACTCTCTTTACAGTGAGCAGTTCTTC. Protein sequence: CASSDPRDSLYSEQFF.

As concerns this clonotype: This may come from a read error, since a much larger clone is one base off. This chain's CDR3 is CACSFLGEQFF. The DNA of the CDR3 is TGTGCCTGCAGTTTCCTCGGGGAGCAGTTCTTC. This sequence joins TRBV28 and TRBJ2-1; unclear D gene. The CDR3 runs to 11 residues. Germline CDR1 is MDHEN and CDR2 is SYDVKM.

This clonotype was picked up a small number of times. The chain combines TRBV20-1 with TRBJ2-4; 9 bases map to TRBD2. The J call may not be correct, given that the DNA end is closer to TRBJ2-7. Germline CDR1 and CDR2: DFQATT and SNEGSKA (reference sequence). This CDR3 is built from 14 residues. This CDR3 reads CSALKVAGVHEQYF. The CDR3 DNA reads TGCAGTGCCTTAAAGGTAGCGGGGGTACACGAGCAGTACTTC.

This clonotype showed up just a few times. This chain uses TRBV27 with TRBJ1-1; unclear D gene. The CDR3 contains 12 residues. Trimming took off 11 bases at V and 3 bases at J, with 13 bases between the two ends. Germline loops: CDR1 MNHEY, CDR2 SMNVEV (reference sequence). The CDR3, as DNA: TGTGCCCACCCCCCCCGGGACACTGAAGCTTTCTTT. Translation gives CAHPPRDTEAFF.

CDR3 sequence reads: CSARVMGLALNEQYF. In nucleotides, the CDR3 is TGCAGTGCTAGAGTTATGGGACTAGCCCTAAACGAGCAGTACTTC. The chain joins TRBV20-1 to TRBJ2-4; 9 bases map to TRBD2. The assigned J gene may be wrong: the sequence end matches TRBJ2-7 better. The CDR3 runs to 15 residues. Germline lookup yields CDR1 DFQATT and CDR2 SNEGSKA (reference sequence).

The gene calls are TRBV12-3 or TRBV12-4 and TRBJ2-1; D is ambiguous. This CDR3 has 14 residues. V lost 1 base and J lost 1, with 5 bases in between. The CDR3 spells CASSLEQSYNEQFF. CDR3 nucleotide sequence: TGTGCCAGCAGTTTAGAGCAGTCCTACAATGAGCAGTTCTTC.